This TCR beta chain emerged from a study of T cell responses to AZD1222 COVID-19 vaccine. Per germline, CDR1 SGHTA and CDR2 FQGNSA. Trimming removed 5 bases from V and 1 base from J; junction bases left unmatched: 5. This CDR3 region has 16 residues. Profiled with immunoSEQ multiplex PCR; TCRdb holds only in-frame clones, not every one. This sample has some 100,000 clones, with about nine tenths found just once. Details on this clone: Its antigen is as yet unknown.

Regarding the study as a whole: Scientists sampled the repertoires only once the peak T cell response had passed. Elevations in Spike-specific TCR breadth and depth followed administration of two AZD1222 doses. The donor group comprised mostly white British people and more females; the analysis possibly underestimated clonal diversity.

Here the sequenced sample was peripheral blood, taken on day 0 of AZD1222 vaccination. The receptor's source is an adult in good health. V and J are TRBV7-2 and TRBJ2-1, with TRBD1 identical over 10 bases. This CDR3 is CASSQGQGISYNEQFF. Written as DNA, the CDR3 is TGTGCCAGCAGCCAGGGACAGGGGATATCCTACAATGAGCAGTTCTTC. The variable domain in full, completed from reference TRBV7-2 and TRBJ2-1, reads GAGVSQSPSNKVTEKGKDVELRCDPISGHTALYWYRQSLGQGLEFLIYFQGNSAPDKSGLPSDRFSAERTGGSVSTLTIQRTQQEDSAVYLCASSQGQGISYNEQFFGPGTRLTVL.